This T cell receptor (beta chain) is drawn from a study of human thymus T cells. Here immunoSEQ multiplex PCR was the method, and the copy in TCRdb shows in-frame clones only, minus some. The sample has about 78,000 clones; just over 95% are singletons. Looked up from germline, CDR1 is SGHDN and CDR2 is FVKESK. V gave up 6 bases and J gave up 0 bases; unmatched junction bases: 11. The CDR3 runs 18 residues. Resections that were taken during corrective heart surgery supplied the thymus tissue. Healthy Finnish infants undergoing corrective surgery for congenital heart defects were the donors. Study-wide results and caveats: Thymic repertoires from unrelated individuals overlapped highly, related research reported. Thymic and blood repertoires appeared to show biased V and J gene usage.

A word on this clone: Its antigen remains unidentified.

Source material: thymus tissue. The sequence came from a boy younger than two with a congenital heart defect but otherwise immunologically healthy. The chain uses TRBV14 and TRBJ2-6; 7 positions match TRBD1. The CDR3 DNA follows: TGTGCCAGCAGTTCCGAAGACAGGGACGTCTCTGGGGCCAACGTCCTGACTTTC. This translates into CASSSEDRDVSGANVLTF.